This entry lists 32 T cell receptor beta chains sequenced from one sample in a study of T cells in localized non-small cell lung cancer (dated by TCRdb to the early 2020s). Library preparation used the immunoSEQ multiplex PCR assay. In its TCRdb copy, this immuneACCESS table keeps in-frame sequences only and misses some clones. Where compared with another copy, unresolved V genes explain less than half of these, and the others have no known cause. This sample gives about 28,000 clones in total; roughly 91% of them show up just once. Together, the top ten hold approximately 0.99% of the sample. The source was peripheral blood, collected before any cancer treatment. The receptor set was obtained from a woman aged 40-70 years with stage I lung adenocarcinoma.

This clone showed up just once. The rearrangement joins TRBV19 to TRBJ1-5; unclear D gene. This CDR3 has 12 residues. V gave up 9 bases and J gave up 5 bases, with 11 bases separating them. The V gene's germline CDR1 is LNHDA and CDR2 SQIVND (reference sequence). The chain's CDR3 is CASAPEDQPQHF. The DNA for the CDR3 is TGTGCCAGCGCCCCGGAGGATCAGCCCCAGCATTTT.

This sequence joins TRBV4-3 and TRBJ1-2, with D possibly matching TRBD1 (6 bases). This CDR3 has 15 residues. Germline V gives CDR1 LGHNA, CDR2 YSLEER. Trimming removed 4 bases at V and 3 bases at J, with 15 bases between. The CDR3 protein is CASSLFRGLDYGYTF. Here the CDR3 DNA reads TGCGCCAGCAGCCTCTTCAGGGGACTTGACTATGGCTACACCTTC.

The chain couples TRBV7-2 to TRBJ2-7; D might be TRBD1 (6 bases). The CDR3 extends over 19 amino acids. CDR1 and CDR2 from the germline V gene are SGHTA and FQGNSA. With 7 bases removed from V and 2 bases from J, the gap between germline ends came to 30 bases. Here the CDR3 reads CASTYSQGTAAPAPYEQYF. The DNA of the CDR3 is TGTGCCAGCACCTATAGTCAGGGGACGGCCGCCCCCGCGCCCTACGAGCAGTACTTC.

CDR3 nucleotides: TGCGCCAGCAGCTTGGGACTAAGCACAGATACGCAGTATTTT. It encodes CASSLGLSTDTQYF. This chain connects TRBV5-1 to TRBJ2-3; tentatively, D is TRBD2 (5 bases). The CDR3 consists of 14 residues. V gave up 0 bases and J gave up 0 bases, with 5 bases separating them. Germline CDR1 is SGHRS and CDR2 is YFSETQ.

This clone was picked up a small number of times. The J gene is TRBJ1-1, the V gene TRBV20-1; no definite D call. The germline V gene encodes CDR1 DFQATT and CDR2 SNEGSKA (reference sequence). The V end lost 6 bases, the J end lost 3 bases, and 8 bases lay between the germline ends. This CDR3 contains 11 residues. The CDR3 loop is CSAAWDTEAFF. As DNA, the CDR3 is TGCAGTGCCGCCTGGGACACTGAAGCTTTCTTT.

The rearrangement joins TRBV30 to TRBJ1-2, with 7 bases lining up with TRBD1. The length of the CDR3 is 15 residues. CDR1 is GTSNPN and CDR2 is SVGIG in the germline V gene (reference sequence). With 8 bases clipped from V and 4 bases from J, the junction kept 16 bases outside the gene matches. Here the CDR3 reads CAQVSRGPGGYGYTF. CDR3 in DNA: TGTGCCCAAGTGTCCAGGGGCCCAGGGGGCTATGGCTACACCTTC.

There are a few counts of this clone. The V and J genes are TRBV4-1 and TRBJ2-1; possible D gene TRBD2, 6 bases. The CDR3 totals 16 residues. V gave up 1 base and J gave up 0 bases, with 10 bases separating them. CDR1 is MGHRA, CDR2 YSYEKL, per germline. The DNA for the CDR3 is TGCGCCAGCAGCCAAGTGGGGACTGGCTCCTACAATGAGCAGTTCTTC. Translated, it gives CASSQVGTGSYNEQFF.

The CDR3 DNA follows: TGTGCCAGCAGGTGGAGGGGATCCAACACTGAAGCTTTCTTT. Translation gives CASRWRGSNTEAFF. V and J are TRBV6-1 and TRBJ1-1, with D possibly TRBD1 on 5 matching bases. The CDR3 runs 14 residues. Germline V gene data show CDR1 as MNHNS and CDR2 as SASEGT. V lost 6 bases, J lost 2 bases, and 13 bases lay in between.

The rearrangement links TRBV2 to TRBJ2-3; a weak D match, TRBD2 (6 bases). The CDR3 loop spans 16 amino acids. Germline V gene sequence: CDR1 SNHLY, CDR2 FYNNEI. Trimming stripped 6 bases from V and 2 bases from J, with 18 bases between. This CDR3 reads CASRRSGGMATDTQYF. CDR3 DNA: TGTGCCAGCAGACGGAGTGGCGGGATGGCCACAGATACGCAGTATTTT. The variable domain in full, completed from reference TRBV2 and TRBJ2-3, reads EPEVTQTPSHQVTQMGQEVILRCVPISNHLYFYWYRQILGQKVEFLVSFYNNEISEKSEIFDDQFSVERPDGSNFTLKIRSTKLEDSAMYFCASRRSGGMATDTQYFGPGTRLTVL.

A note on this clone: At the DNA level, this CDR3 is encoded by other sequences in the same sample as well. The genes are TRBV7-8 and TRBJ2-7; TRBD2 matches 7 bases. J lost 3 bases, V lost 1 base, and 3 bases had no gene match. Germline CDR1 SGHVS, CDR2 FQNEAQ. This CDR3 is built from 14 residues. The CDR3 DNA sequence: TGTGCCAGCAGCTTAGTCGGGAGGCACTACGAGCAGTACTTC. Translating gives CASSLVGRHYEQYF.

CDR3 loop: CASSLGYLGVAGELFF. The CDR3 DNA is TGTGCCAGCAGCTTAGGTTATCTGGGGGTAGCCGGGGAGCTGTTTTTT. The V call is TRBV7-2, the J call TRBJ2-2, with D possibly called TRBD1 or TRBD2 (5 bases each). CDR3 length: 16 amino acids. Looked up from germline, CDR1 is SGHTA and CDR2 is FQGNSA. The V gene lost 1 base and the J gene lost 6 bases, with 15 bases spanning the gap.

The CDR3 bases are TGTGCCAGCAGCTCCGGGACATTGTCTGGAAACACCATATATTTT. Translation gives CASSSGTLSGNTIYF. V gene TRBV7-9 combines with J gene TRBJ1-3, with a tentative D call TRBD1 (6 bases). Germline V lookup: CDR1 SEHNR, CDR2 FQNEAQ (reference sequence). The CDR3 covers 15 residues. Trimming cost V 4 bases and J 1 base, with 11 bases left between them.

The CDR3: CASSQDRASGRVEQYF. The CDR3 DNA reads as TGTGCCAGCAGCCAAGATCGGGCTAGCGGCAGGGTCGAGCAGTACTTC. The chain has TRBV4-2 and TRBJ2-7; 7 nucleotides agree with TRBD2. The V and J ends lost 0 bases and 6 bases, in that order; junction bases with no gene match: 11. Germline V gene data show CDR1 as LGHNA and CDR2 as YNFKEQ. This CDR3 comprises 16 residues.

This clone has only one observation. This chain links TRBV7-3 with TRBJ2-2; the D is unclear. Trimming took off 5 bases at V and 4 bases at J, with 14 bases between the two ends. The germline gives CDR1 SGHTA, CDR2 FQGTGA. The CDR3 has 15 amino acids. This chain's CDR3 is CASSPDTLTTGELFF. The CDR3, as DNA: TGTGCCAGCAGCCCCGACACCCTCACCACCGGGGAGCTGTTTTTT.

The gene calls are TRBV18 and TRBJ2-4, with a tentative D call TRBD1 (5 bases). The V and J ends lost 1 base and 1 base respectively, with 5 bases between them. The CDR3 spans 14 residues. Germline-derived CDR1 and CDR2 are KGHSH and LQKENI. This chain's CDR3 is CASSPQGAKNIQYF. CDR3 bases: TGTGCCAGCTCACCACAGGGGGCCAAAAACATTCAGTACTTC. The full variable domain, completed using reference TRBV18 and TRBJ2-4, is NAGVMQNPRHLVRRRGQEARLRCSPMKGHSHVYWYRQLPEEGLKFMVYLQKENIIDESGMPKERFSAEFPKEGPSILRIQQVVRGDSAAYFCASSPQGAKNIQYFGAGTRLSVL.

The V call is TRBV4-2, the J call TRBJ1-5, with a possible D match to TRBD1 (5 bases). Germline V gene data show CDR1 as LGHNA and CDR2 as YNFKEQ. Between the trimmed V and J ends, which lost 1 base and 0 bases, there was a span of 16 bases. The CDR3 is made up of 18 amino acids. The CDR3 is CASSQVRQGLYSNQPQHF. CDR3 in DNA: TGTGCCAGCAGCCAAGTTCGGCAGGGCCTTTATAGCAATCAGCCCCAGCATTTT.

The chain joins TRBV7-9 to TRBJ1-1; no firm D call. This CDR3 is 12 amino acids long. Germline V lookup: CDR1 SEHNR, CDR2 FQNEAQ (reference sequence). Deletions cut 1 base from V and 8 bases from J, with 8 bases between. CDR3 residues: CASSLGQSEAFF. The CDR3 nucleotides are TGTGCCAGCAGCTTAGGGCAGTCAGAAGCTTTCTTT.

V is TRBV7-2 and J is TRBJ2-1; D is unclear. The V gene lost 7 bases and the J gene lost 4 bases, with 11 bases spanning the gap. Germline CDR1 and CDR2: SGHTA and FQGNSA. The CDR3 contains 13 residues. The chain's CDR3 is CASTSGYYNEQFF. The CDR3 bases are TGTGCCAGCACCTCCGGGTATTACAATGAGCAGTTCTTC.

This chain uses TRBV4-2 with TRBJ1-4; 9 bases line up with TRBD1. V was clipped by 2 bases and J by 6 bases; unmatched bases: 7. Germline lookup yields CDR1 LGHNA and CDR2 YNFKEQ. The CDR3 consists of 16 residues. The CDR3 protein is CASSQTPGQGDEKLFF. Written as DNA, the CDR3 is TGTGCCAGCAGCCAAACTCCGGGACAGGGCGATGAAAAACTGTTTTTT.

This chain joins TRBV5-8 and TRBJ2-5; possibly TRBD2 for D (6 bases). The germline V gene encodes CDR1 SGHTS and CDR2 YDEGEE. The CDR3 sequence is 14 residues long. V lost 2 bases, J lost 3 bases, and 11 bases lay in between. This CDR3 reads CASSLAPSEETQYF. CDR3 in DNA: TGTGCCAGCAGCTTAGCCCCTAGCGAAGAGACCCAGTACTTC.

V and J are TRBV9 and TRBJ2-5, with 7 bases fitting TRBD1. This CDR3 comprises 14 residues. J lost 4 bases, V lost 4 bases, and 7 bases had no gene match. The germline V gene encodes CDR1 SGDLS and CDR2 YYNGEE. The CDR3 bases are TGTGCCAGCAGCCCAGGGGACAGCCGAGAGACCCAGTACTTC. Protein sequence: CASSPGDSRETQYF.

This chain joins TRBV28 and TRBJ2-7; TRBD1 agrees at 9 bases. The ends lost 4 bases at V and 4 bases at J; junction bases unmatched: 8. The CDR3 loop spans 15 amino acids. Germline-derived CDR1 and CDR2 are MDHEN and SYDVKM. CDR3 region: CASSSPQGASYEQYF. The CDR3 DNA reads as TGTGCCAGCAGTTCGCCACAGGGGGCTTCATACGAGCAGTACTTC.

The rearrangement links TRBV15 to TRBJ1-1; D might be TRBD1 (6 bases). The V end was cut by 3 bases, the J end by 1 base, with 9 bases between. The CDR3 extends over 14 amino acids. Germline CDR1 is LNHNV and CDR2 is YYDKDF (reference sequence). CDR3 sequence: CATSRGHSNTEAFF. In DNA, the CDR3 is TGTGCCACCAGCAGGGGACACTCGAACACTGAAGCTTTCTTT.

A few counts support this clone. The gene calls are TRBV19 and TRBJ1-5, with D hard to call. This CDR3 has 15 amino acids. Trimming took off 5 bases at V and 0 bases at J, with 11 bases between the two ends. Looked up from germline, CDR1 is LNHDA and CDR2 is SQIVND (reference sequence). The CDR3 region has the DNA TGTGCCAGTAGTCCTGGGAGGGATAGCAATCAGCCCCAGCATTTT. The encoded protein is CASSPGRDSNQPQHF.

The V and J genes are TRBV19 and TRBJ1-1, with D hard to call. The V gene's germline CDR1 is LNHDA and CDR2 SQIVND (reference sequence). The V gene lost 6 bases and the J gene lost 1 base, with 9 bases spanning the gap. The CDR3 length is 13 residues. The CDR3 DNA sequence: TGTGCCAGTAGCACCCCGAGGAACACTGAAGCTTTCTTT. This sequence encodes CASSTPRNTEAFF.

The chain recombines TRBV7-8 with TRBJ2-3; D remains ambiguous. The CDR3 has 17 amino acids. Trimming shortened V by 1 base and J by 4 bases, and 18 bases separated the two germline ends. Germline V lookup: CDR1 SGHVS, CDR2 FQNEAQ. The CDR3 sequence: CASSLETGLHLADTQYF. CDR3 bases: TGTGCCAGCAGCTTAGAGACCGGCCTCCACTTGGCAGATACGCAGTATTTT.

The chain recombines TRBV4-3 with TRBJ2-3; no definite D call. The germline CDR1 and CDR2 sequences are LGHNA and YSLEER. Trimming pared 4 bases from V and 2 bases from J, leaving 10 bases between. The CDR3 has 14 residues. The chain's CDR3 is CASSLREYTDTQYF. CDR3 in DNA: TGCGCCAGCAGCCTCCGCGAGTACACAGATACGCAGTATTTT.

The chain employs TRBV11-2 and TRBJ1-3; tentative D call: TRBD1 (6 bases). The germline V and J ends were trimmed by 3 bases and 0 bases, with 12 bases remaining between them. The germline V gene encodes CDR1 SGHAT and CDR2 FQNNGV. This CDR3 has 16 amino acids. The CDR3 reads CASSFGTRLSGNTIYF. As DNA, the CDR3 is TGTGCCAGCAGCTTCGGGACAAGACTCTCTGGAAACACCATATATTTT.

This clone occurred once. The chain has TRBV6-5 and TRBJ1-5, with 8 bases that match TRBD1. CDR1 is MNHEY, CDR2 SVGAGI, per germline. The V gene end was trimmed by 3 bases and the J gene end by 1 base; junction bases not matched to a gene: 5. This CDR3 region has 16 residues. The CDR3 coding sequence is TGTGCCAGCAGTTATGCGTACAGGGGGAGCAATCAGCCCCAGCATTTT. This codes for CASSYAYRGSNQPQHF.

The V gene is TRBV18, the J gene TRBJ2-1; weak D call: TRBD2 (5 bases). The V gene lost 0 bases and the J gene lost 4 bases, with 16 bases spanning the gap. Germline CDR1 reads KGHSH; CDR2 reads LQKENI. The CDR3 is made up of 17 amino acids. The CDR3 loop is CASSPPARTSIYNEQFF. As DNA, the CDR3 is TGTGCCAGCTCACCACCGGCGAGGACTTCGATTTACAATGAGCAGTTCTTC.

The V and J genes are TRBV6-1 and TRBJ1-2; D unresolved. Trimming removed 3 bases from V and 5 bases from J, with 16 bases in between. Germline CDR1 reads MNHNS; CDR2 reads SASEGT. The CDR3 sequence is 15 residues long. This CDR3 is CASSEIGNSGYGYTF. The CDR3 DNA reads TGTGCCAGCAGTGAGATAGGGAACAGTGGGTATGGCTACACCTTC.

The chain recombines TRBV19 with TRBJ1-5, with 7 nucleotides matching TRBD1. V lost 6 bases, J lost 11 bases, and 13 bases stayed unmatched. The CDR3 extends over 14 amino acids. CDR1 and CDR2 from the germline V gene are LNHDA and SQIVND (reference sequence). In nucleotides, the CDR3 is TGTGCCAGTAGCAAGGGGGCCCACCTCGTCGCCCAGCATTTT. Translation: CASSKGAHLVAQHF.